This T cell receptor (beta chain) was obtained from a study of identical twins. This CDR3 spans 14 amino acids. Germline values: CDR1 SGHRS, CDR2 YFSETQ. Germline trimming cut 4 bases from V and 2 bases from J; bases unmatched to any gene: 4. Overall study results and limits: Diverse VJ usage suggested most zero-insertion clonotypes were not invariant T cells.

This clonotype has ten or more counts. Its antigen is unidentified. TCRdb called the 5' RACE reads again in MiXCR, with one record for every CDR3 protein. The sample carries nearly 650,000 distinct CDR3 sequences, just over 7% recorded once. Every donor was a healthy Caucasian. These records were also assigned to another study, of yellow fever vaccine responses in identical twins. That source notes: Twins reportedly had a vaccine T cell response that seemed partly convergent, partly personalized.

The rearrangement links TRBV5-1 to TRBJ2-3; 7 nucleotides line up with TRBD1. This TCR was recovered from a woman between 18 and 30 years old in good health. Material: PBMCs. The CDR3 DNA is TGCGCCAGCAGCAAGGGACAGAACACAGATACGCAGTATTTT. This sequence encodes CASSKGQNTDTQYF.